Sequencing of this T cell receptor (beta chain) was carried out in a study of T cell responses to AZD1222 COVID-19 vaccine. Overall study context: Second doses at about 4 or about 12 weeks were pooled. Regarding the study as a whole: Compared with day 0, the breadth and depth of the Spike-specific TCR repertoire rose significantly after two doses of AZD1222. Donors were largely white British and mainly female; clonal diversity was possibly underestimated.

Only in-frame clones appear in the TCRdb table, and some are missing; sequencing was by immunoSEQ multiplex PCR. This table holds some 150,000 clones, 88% found once. Turning to this clone: Its antigen is as yet unknown.

With 5 bases clipped from V and 6 bases from J, the junction kept 11 bases outside the gene matches. The V gene's germline CDR1 is MNHEY and CDR2 SVGEGT. This CDR3 region has 16 residues. This TCR came from an adult in good health. The sample consisted of peripheral blood, taken on day 0 of AZD1222 vaccination. The V and J genes are TRBV6-2 or TRBV6-3 and TRBJ1-5, with 9 bases that match TRBD1. CDR3 DNA sequence: TGTGCCAGCAGTAACGCCGGGACAGGGAGTAGTCAGCCCCAGCATTTT. It encodes CASSNAGTGSSQPQHF.